Below, 32 T cell receptor beta chains from the same sample are listed, as sequenced in a study of a mutant IDH1 vaccine in newly diagnosed glioma. Sequencing was performed with immunoSEQ multiplex PCR; in TCRdb, only in-frame clones are kept and a portion is missing. Of around 60,000 clones listed, around 86% were seen once; the top ten hold 3.5% to 4.5%. Noted time point: week 47, end of study. Mutant IDH1 20-mer peptide, at 300 ug, made up each vaccine dose, with topical imiquimod. Their antigens remain unidentified. The sample in question was PBMCs, obtained from a glioma patient whose treatment included an IDH1 peptide vaccine. The receptor source for this set is a man aged 30 to 39 with glioma.

The J gene is TRBJ2-5, the V gene TRBV10-3; TRBD1 matches 9 bases. The end of the DNA is better explained by TRBJ2-7, so the J call may be wrong. CDR1 and CDR2 from the germline V gene are ENHRY and SYGVKD. The CDR3 runs 15 residues. The CDR3 sequence: CAINQQGALSYEQYF. In DNA, the CDR3 is TGTGCCATCAACCAACAGGGGGCCCTTTCCTACGAGCAGTACTTC.

The rearrangement joins TRBV10-3 to TRBJ1-1; D is possibly TRBD1 (5 bases). Germline V CDR1 and CDR2: ENHRY, SYGVKD. The CDR3 covers 13 residues. Trimming took 4 bases from V and 1 from J, leaving 7 bases between them. CDR3 residues: CAISGQGNTEAFF. The CDR3 region has the DNA TGTGCCATCAGTGGTCAGGGGAACACTGAAGCTTTCTTT.

Of note for this clone: One end of the junction is discordant with germline, which a read error may explain. J is TRBJ2-7 and V is TRBV7-9, with D perhaps matching TRBD1 or TRBD2 (5 bases each). CDR3 length: 11 amino acids. CDR1 SEHNR and CDR2 FQNEAQ come from the germline V gene (reference sequence). The CDR3 is CASQRDRGAHF. The CDR3 coding sequence is TGTGCCAGCCAACGAGATAGAGGGGCCCATTTC.

This clone occurred a few times. V and J are TRBV7-9 and TRBJ1-5, with 8 bases lining up with TRBD1. Germline CDR1 reads SEHNR; CDR2 reads FQNEAQ (reference sequence). V gave up 5 bases and J gave up 6 bases; unmatched junction bases: 6. This CDR3 comprises 14 residues. Written as DNA, the CDR3 is TGTGCCAGCAGCGACAGGGGATCTCCTCAGCCCCAGCATTTT. Translating it yields CASSDRGSPQPQHF.

This chain uses TRBV10-1 with TRBJ2-2, with D perhaps matching TRBD1 (5 bases). CDR3 length: 15 amino acids. From germline, CDR1 is WNHNN and CDR2 SYGVQD (reference sequence). V lost 2 bases, J lost 3 bases, and 10 bases lay in between. The CDR3 loop reads CASSEQGKDTGELFF. CDR3 coding DNA: TGCGCCAGCAGTGAGCAGGGCAAGGACACCGGGGAGCTGTTTTTT.

V and J are TRBV10-2 and TRBJ1-3; tentatively, D is TRBD1 (6 bases). The ends were cut back, 5 bases at V and 0 bases at J, with 14 bases in the middle. This CDR3 is built from 16 residues. CDR1 and CDR2 (germline): WSHSY, SAAADI. This chain's CDR3 is CASSLTGFSSGNTIYF. As DNA, the CDR3 is TGCGCCAGCAGTCTCACAGGGTTTAGCTCTGGAAACACCATATATTTT.

The rearrangement uses TRBV30 and TRBJ2-5; D not certain. V was shortened by 0 bases and J by 6 bases, with 11 bases between the two germline ends. CDR1 is GTSNPN, CDR2 SVGIG, per germline (reference sequence). The CDR3 is 13 residues long. The CDR3 region has the DNA TGTGCCTGGAGTGTACGTCTGGATAAGACCCAGTACTTC. Its protein is CAWSVRLDKTQYF.

V usage is TRBV9 and J usage is TRBJ2-4; D gene uncertain. Germline CDR1 reads SGDLS; CDR2 reads YYNGEE. V gave up 4 bases and J gave up 9 bases, with 14 bases separating them. This CDR3 contains 13 residues. The CDR3 protein is CASSPPRGVIQYF. In nucleotides, the CDR3 is TGTGCCAGCAGCCCCCCGAGAGGCGTCATTCAGTACTTC.

This clone came up once. V is TRBV19 and J is TRBJ1-2; D unclear. Germline V gene data show CDR1 as LNHDA and CDR2 as SQIVND (reference sequence). This CDR3 contains 13 residues. The V end was cut by 5 bases, the J end by 6 bases, with 13 bases between. The DNA for the CDR3 is TGTGCCAGTAGTGAGCGAGGGCGGGATGGCTACACCTTC. Translated: CASSERGRDGYTF.

The V gene is TRBV9, the J gene TRBJ2-1, with 12 bases aligning to TRBD1. From germline, CDR1 is SGDLS and CDR2 YYNGEE. Trimming removed 0 bases from V and 4 bases from J; junction bases left unmatched: 20. The CDR3 is 22 residues long. In nucleotides, the CDR3 is TGTGCCAGCAGCGTAGACCGAGGGACAGGGGGCGCCCCGAGTAACGGGTACAATGAGCAGTTCTTC. This sequence encodes CASSVDRGTGGAPSNGYNEQFF.

The rearrangement links TRBV11-2 to TRBJ1-2; D gene uncertain. Germline lookup yields CDR1 SGHAT and CDR2 FQNNGV. Between the trimmed V and J ends, which lost 3 bases and 5 bases, there was a span of 16 bases. CDR3 size: 15 residues. The CDR3 reads CASSLVGRPAYGYTF. In nucleotides, the CDR3 is TGTGCCAGCAGCTTGGTGGGCAGGCCAGCTTATGGCTACACCTTC.

This chain uses TRBV18 with TRBJ2-5; 8 nucleotides match TRBD1. Trimming removed 3 bases from V and 3 bases from J; junction bases left unmatched: 0. Germline lookup yields CDR1 KGHSH and CDR2 LQKENI. This CDR3 spans 13 amino acids. Here the CDR3 reads CASSPGQEETQYF. CDR3 nucleotide sequence: TGTGCCAGCTCACCGGGACAGGAAGAGACCCAGTACTTC.

CDR3 protein: CASNRQGQGISSSYNEQFF. In DNA, the CDR3 is TGTGCCAGCAACCGCCAGGGACAGGGCATCTCCAGCTCCTACAATGAGCAGTTCTTC. J is TRBJ2-1 and V is TRBV27; 9 bases align to TRBD1. CDR1 and CDR2 (germline): MNHEY, SMNVEV (reference sequence). This CDR3 spans 19 amino acids. J was trimmed by 0 bases and V by 7 bases; bases with no gene match: 16.

The J gene is TRBJ2-6, the V gene TRBV10-1; D not certain. The CDR3 has 12 amino acids. Germline CDR1 and CDR2: WNHNN and SYGVQD (reference sequence). V was shortened by 2 bases and J by 9 bases, with 5 bases between the two germline ends. The CDR3 here is CASSEPLNVLTF. For the CDR3, the DNA is TGCGCCAGCAGTGAGCCCCTCAACGTCCTGACTTTC.

The chain links TRBV19 to TRBJ1-5; 7 positions match TRBD1. Trimming removed 3 bases from V and 0 bases from J; junction bases left unmatched: 8. CDR1 is LNHDA, CDR2 SQIVND, per germline (reference sequence). The CDR3 has 17 amino acids. The CDR3, as DNA: TGTGCCAGTAGTATGCGGACAGGCTGGTATAGCAATCAGCCCCAGCATTTT. Its protein product is CASSMRTGWYSNQPQHF.

The rearrangement uses TRBV18 and TRBJ1-6, with D hard to call. Germline V lookup: CDR1 KGHSH, CDR2 LQKENI. CDR3 length: 12 amino acids. Trimming shortened V by 6 bases and J by 12 bases, and 12 bases separated the two germline ends. CDR3 amino acids: CASSPSDKPLHF. In DNA, the CDR3 is TGTGCCAGCTCCCCCTCAGATAAACCCCTCCACTTT.

The rearrangement joins TRBV9 to TRBJ2-1, with a tentative D call TRBD1 (6 bases). The CDR3 loop spans 13 amino acids. Per the germline V gene, CDR1 is SGDLS and CDR2 is YYNGEE. Trimming took 6 bases from V and 5 from J, leaving 12 bases between them. CDR3 DNA: TGTGCCAGCAACAAACAGGGACACAATGAGCAGTTCTTC. This translates into CASNKQGHNEQFF.

Notes on this clone: Other nucleotide sequences in the sample specify the same CDR3. This chain joins TRBV19 and TRBJ2-7; 10 positions match TRBD1. The CDR3 has 15 amino acids. CDR1 and CDR2 (germline): LNHDA, SQIVND (reference sequence). V was pared by 4 bases and J by 4 bases, with 7 bases of the junction left unmatched. CDR3 DNA sequence: TGTGCCAGTAGTACCCAGACAGGGGGCCGGTACGAGCAGTACTTC. As protein: CASSTQTGGRYEQYF.

The chain links TRBV7-9 to TRBJ2-7, with D possibly matching TRBD2 (6 bases). V was cut by 1 base and J by 6 bases, with 28 bases left in between. This CDR3 is built from 19 residues. CDR1 SEHNR and CDR2 FQNEAQ come from the germline V gene (reference sequence). Here the CDR3 reads CASSLEFSQVGRGNGEQYF. The CDR3 nucleotides read TGTGCCAGCAGCTTAGAATTCTCGCAGGTGGGGCGGGGCAATGGCGAGCAGTACTTC. The full variable domain, completed using reference TRBV7-9 and TRBJ2-7, is DTGVSQNPRHKITKRGQNVTFRCDPISEHNRLYWYRQTLGQGPEFLTYFQNEAQLEKSRLLSDRFSAERPKGSFSTLEIQRTEQGDSAMYLCASSLEFSQVGRGNGEQYFGPGTRLTVT.

This chain's CDR3 is CASSPGYSYEQYF. CDR3 coding DNA: TGTGCCAGCTCACCAGGGTACTCCTACGAGCAGTACTTC. This chain joins TRBV18 and TRBJ2-7; D unresolved. The V and J ends lost 2 bases and 0 bases respectively, with 5 bases between them. This CDR3 has 13 residues. CDR1 is KGHSH, CDR2 LQKENI, per germline.

The genes are TRBV6-5 and TRBJ1-5, with 7 positions matching TRBD1. Unmatched junction bases numbered 5, after V lost 6 bases and J lost 6 bases. This CDR3 has 13 amino acids. The germline gives CDR1 MNHEY, CDR2 SVGAGI. The CDR3 sequence is CASSQRGPQPQHF. In DNA, the CDR3 is TGTGCCAGCAGCCAAAGGGGGCCTCAGCCCCAGCATTTT.

This clone was observed a few times. The J gene is TRBJ1-3, the V gene TRBV4-2, with D perhaps matching TRBD1 (6 bases). The length of the CDR3 is 14 residues. Germline assignment: CDR1 LGHNA and CDR2 YNFKEQ. V lost 5 bases to trimming and J lost 6 bases, with 14 bases between them. The CDR3 loop is CASSTGGSPNTIYF. Written as DNA, the CDR3 is TGTGCCAGCAGCACCGGGGGCAGTCCAAACACCATATATTTT.

The chain combines TRBV9 with TRBJ2-1; 9 nucleotides align to TRBD2. Germline V gives CDR1 SGDLS, CDR2 YYNGEE. Trimming took 4 bases from V and 8 from J; bases not matched to a gene: 10. This CDR3 contains 15 residues. The CDR3 reads CASSSRRGLAYEQFF. Written as DNA, the CDR3 is TGTGCCAGCAGCTCGCGTAGGGGACTAGCCTATGAGCAGTTCTTC.

The J gene is TRBJ1-5, the V gene TRBV19; D remains ambiguous. Trimming took off 4 bases at V and 0 bases at J, with 13 bases between the two ends. The CDR3 has 16 residues. Germline CDR1 reads LNHDA; CDR2 reads SQIVND (reference sequence). CDR3 sequence (DNA): TGTGCCAGTAGTACGTTAGGGCAATTTAGCAATCAGCCCCAGCATTTT. Its protein is CASSTLGQFSNQPQHF.

As for this clone: Other DNA sequences of this sample code for an identical CDR3. The chain couples TRBV29-1 to TRBJ2-1; D is ambiguous. V was trimmed by 5 bases and J by 6 bases, leaving 11 bases between them. Per the germline V gene, CDR1 is SQVTM and CDR2 is ANQGSEA. The CDR3 consists of 12 residues. In DNA, the CDR3 is TGCAGCGTTCCCTACGGTGTCAATGAGCAGTTCTTC. This translates into CSVPYGVNEQFF.

In DNA form, the CDR3 reads TGTGCCAGCAGGCCAGAGGACAGGGAGAATGGCTACACCTTC. Amino acids: CASRPEDRENGYTF. This chain uses TRBV11-2 with TRBJ1-2; 8 bases match TRBD1. The CDR3 sequence is 14 residues long. Germline CDR1 SGHAT, CDR2 FQNNGV. Trimming removed 6 bases from V and 6 bases from J; junction bases left unmatched: 9.

The chain joins TRBV4-1 to TRBJ2-7; D remains ambiguous. CDR3 size: 16 residues. The V gene's germline CDR1 is MGHRA and CDR2 YSYEKL. Trimming took 1 base from V and 2 from J, leaving 15 bases between them. CDR3 region: CASSQGLGEVTYEQYF. CDR3 nucleotides: TGCGCCAGCAGCCAAGGGCTCGGCGAGGTGACCTACGAGCAGTACTTC.

The CDR3 DNA reads as TGTGCCACAGGGACAGGGGTCTCCTACGAGCAGTACTTC. Amino acids: CATGTGVSYEQYF. The chain uses TRBV15 and TRBJ2-7, with TRBD1 matching 10 bases. V lost 9 bases, J lost 0 bases, and 2 bases stayed unmatched. There are 13 residues in the CDR3. The germline V gene encodes CDR1 LNHNV and CDR2 YYDKDF (reference sequence).

The J gene is TRBJ1-5, the V gene TRBV30; possible D gene TRBD1, 6 bases. The CDR3 loop spans 13 amino acids. Germline CDR1 reads GTSNPN; CDR2 reads SVGIG (reference sequence). Trimming cost V 2 bases and J 7 bases, with 12 bases left between them. The CDR3 DNA is TGTGCCTGGAGTATGGGGGGCCGGCAGCCCCAGCATTTT. Encoded protein: CAWSMGGRQPQHF.

This clone has just one count. The chain combines TRBV7-2 with TRBJ1-5, with TRBD1 matching 7 bases. This CDR3 is built from 15 residues. The V gene's germline CDR1 is SGHTA and CDR2 FQGNSA. J was trimmed by 3 bases and V by 5 bases; bases with no gene match: 7. CDR3 amino acids: CASSEGQAINQPQHF. The DNA of the CDR3 is TGTGCCAGCAGCGAAGGACAGGCGATCAATCAGCCCCAGCATTTT.

The chain is built from TRBV5-1 and TRBJ1-6, with a weak D call TRBD1 (6 bases). The V gene's germline CDR1 is SGHRS and CDR2 YFSETQ. V was cut by 0 bases and J by 9 bases, with 13 bases left in between. This CDR3 comprises 15 residues. In DNA form, the CDR3 reads TGCGCCAGCAGCTTGGCAGGGGCCGGACTTTCACCCCTCCACTTT. It codes for CASSLAGAGLSPLHF.

The chain recombines TRBV5-1 with TRBJ2-1, with 10 bases lining up with TRBD1. Germline CDR1 reads SGHRS; CDR2 reads YFSETQ. The CDR3 has 20 amino acids. The trim removed 0 bases at V and 0 bases at J, leaving 12 bases unmatched. Here the CDR3 reads CASSLDGTGVSLSSYNEQFF. The CDR3 DNA follows: TGCGCCAGCAGCTTGGACGGGACAGGGGTTTCGCTGAGCTCCTACAATGAGCAGTTCTTC.